The rows below give T cell receptor beta chains drawn from one sample of a study of cytomegalovirus exposure and HLA in healthy donors. Clones were read by immunoSEQ multiplex PCR, and TCRdb kept only the in-frame ones, dropping some. The sample lists approximately 110,000 clones; 13% to 15% were seen once. The sample was PBMCs. The receptors come from a female donor in good health and CMV-seronegative. Each CDR3 is given with its conserved first and last residue. The D gene is left open where the match is weak. A row's size may be missing; if present it is once, few, many or a size class.

>-|TRBJ2-1|TRBV2|TRBD2
TGTGCCAGCAGTCTTCTCTTAATAGCGGGAGGGATCTACAATGAGCAGTTCTTC
CASSLLLIAGGIYNEQFF
>-|TRBJ1-1|TRBV7-8|-
TGTGCCAGCAGCTTAGCGGGGGGGCGCGCGGCTTTCTTT
CASSLAGGRAAFF
>few|TRBJ2-7|TRBV6-6|TRBD1
TGTGCCAGCAGTACCCCGGGACAGGGAAGCTACGAGCAGTACTTC
CASSTPGQGSYEQYF
>few|TRBJ1-4|TRBV28|-
TGTGCCAGCCGTCGACAGATTAATGAAAAACTGTTTTTT
CASRRQINEKLFF
>once|TRBJ2-2|TRBV28|-
TGTGCCAGCACCCAGGGTCACGCGAACACCGGGGAGCTGTTTTTT
CASTQGHANTGELFF
>few|TRBJ1-5|TRBV19|TRBD1
TGTGCCAGTAGAAGGGACAGAGGGAATCAGCCCCAGCATTTT
CASRRDRGNQPQHF
>few|TRBJ1-4|TRBV9|-
TGTGCCAGCAGCGTAGCCGGGTTAAGCGAAAAACTGTTTTTT
CASSVAGLSEKLFF
>-|TRBJ2-6|TRBV29-1|TRBD1
TGCAGCGTGGGACAGGGGGCAAGGTCTGGGGCCAACGTCCTGACTTTC
CSVGQGARSGANVLTF
>-|TRBJ2-5|TRBV19|TRBD2
TGTGCCAGTAGAAGTAGCGGGAGGCTCCTTGAAGAGGGCCAGTACTTC
CASRSSGRLLEEGQYF
>-|TRBJ1-5|TRBV30|-
TGTGCCTGGGGGGACACCCAGATCACTCAGCCCCAGCATTTT
CAWGDTQITQPQHF
>-|TRBJ1-5|TRBV15|TRBD1
TGTGCCACCGCGAAACAGGGGGCTGGCAATCAGCCCCAGCATTTT
CATAKQGAGNQPQHF
>-|TRBJ2-1|TRBV5-4|TRBD2
TGTGCCAGCAGCCCGGTACTAGCGGTGGGTGAGCAGTTCTTC
CASSPVLAVGEQFF
>-|TRBJ1-4|TRBV29-1|-
TGCAGCGTTTCAGGGTTAGCAACTAATGAAAAACTGTTTTTT
CSVSGLATNEKLFF
>few|TRBJ2-5|TRBV6-5|-
TGTGCCAGCAGTTACTTTGGCAACCAAGAGACCCAGTACTTC
CASSYFGNQETQYF
>few|TRBJ2-1|TRBV5-4|TRBD2
TGTGCCAGCAGCTCGCAGACTAGCGGGAGGCACAATGAGCAGTTCTTC
CASSSQTSGRHNEQFF
>-|TRBJ2-2|TRBV4-3|-
TGCGCCAGCAGCCAGGATACAGGGAACGGGGAGCTGTTTTTT
CASSQDTGNGELFF
>few|TRBJ1-1|TRBV28|-
TGTGCCAGCAGTTTGGGAGGGGATAGGACTGAAGCTTTCTTT
CASSLGGDRTEAFF
>-|TRBJ1-1|TRBV30|TRBD1
TGTGCCTGGACGACCGGGACAGGGCTTGAAGCTTTCTTT
CAWTTGTGLEAFF
>-|TRBJ1-1|TRBV7-2|TRBD1
TGTGCCAGCAGGCCCGGACAGGGGAGTGAAGCTTTCTTT
CASRPGQGSEAFF
>-|TRBJ2-3|TRBV7-2|-
TGTGCCAGCAGCTTGAGGGGGTCGGCAGATACGCAGTATTTT
CASSLRGSADTQYF
>few|TRBJ2-3|TRBV4-3|TRBD2
TGCGCCAGCAGCCCGAGCGGGGGCACAGATACGCAGTATTTT
CASSPSGGTDTQYF
>-|TRBJ2-3|TRBV28|-
TGTGCCAGCAGTTCGGGAAGGATTGACGGCACAGATACGCAGTATTTT
CASSSGRIDGTDTQYF
>few|TRBJ1-6|TRBV6-4|-
TGTGCCAGCAGTGATTACCTAGCCCCGTATAATTCACCCCTCCACTTT
CASSDYLAPYNSPLHF
>-|TRBJ1-6|TRBV18|-
TGTGCCAGCTCACCACGTCGGGACACGAACAATTCACCCCTCCACTTT
CASSPRRDTNNSPLHF
>few|TRBJ1-1|TRBV28|-
TGTGCCAGCACAATCGGGGGGCAGTACACTGAAGCTTTCTTT
CASTIGGQYTEAFF
>few|TRBJ1-5|TRBV19|-
TGTGCCAGTAGTATACAGGATAATCAGCCCCAGCATTTT
CASSIQDNQPQHF
>few|TRBJ2-7|TRBV7-9|TRBD1
TGTGCCAGCAGCTTAACAGGGGGTGACGAGCAGTACTTC
CASSLTGGDEQYF
>few|TRBJ1-5|TRBV19|-
TGTGCCAGTAGTATCCTGCGAAAGCCAAGTCAGCCCCAGCATTTT
CASSILRKPSQPQHF
>-|TRBJ2-6|TRBV27|-
TGTGCTTCATCGGTAGTCCTGTCCTCTGGGGCCAACGTCCTGACTTTC
CASSVVLSSGANVLTF
>few|TRBJ1-6|TRBV30|-
TGTGCCTGGAGTGTACTGGGGCACAGGGAGAATTCACCCCTCCACTTT
CAWSVLGHRENSPLHF
>-|TRBJ2-7|TRBV2|-
TGTGCCAGCAGTGAGGGGCTGACCTACGAGCAGTACTTC
CASSEGLTYEQYF
>-|TRBJ1-1|TRBV5-1|-
TGCGCCAGCAGCTTGTTCCAGGGCGGCACTGAAGCTTTCTTT
CASSLFQGGTEAFF
>-|TRBJ1-2|TRBV4-2|-
TGTGCCAGCAGCCAAGATTTGAGACAATATGGCTACACCTTC
CASSQDLRQYGYTF
>-|TRBJ2-5|TRBV18|TRBD2
TGTGCCAGCCGTGAAGCGGGAGTCCAGGAGACCCAGTACTTC
CASREAGVQETQYF
>few|TRBJ2-5|TRBV7-6|TRBD1
TGTGCCAGCAGCCTATATCCCATGCTTGACAGGGGCAAAGAGACCCAGTACTTC
CASSLYPMLDRGKETQYF
>-|TRBJ2-5|TRBV18|TRBD2
TGTGCCAGCTCATCGGGACTAGCGGGAGAGACCCAGTACTTC
CASSSGLAGETQYF
>few|TRBJ1-1|TRBV7-2|-
TGTGCCAGCAGCTTACCAACTCGGAACACTGAAGCTTTCTTT
CASSLPTRNTEAFF
>-|TRBJ2-2|TRBV15|-
TGTGCCACCAGCAGCTGGACAGCCCTTAACACCGGGGAGCTGTTTTTT
CATSSWTALNTGELFF
>few|TRBJ2-7|TRBV25-1|-
TGTGCCAGCAGTGATCAGGGATACGAGCAGTACTTC
CASSDQGYEQYF
>few|TRBJ1-3|TRBV28|-
TGTGCCAGCAGTTTATTGCCGGGGAGGGGGGACACCATATATTTT
CASSLLPGRGDTIYF
>few|TRBJ2-5|TRBV30|TRBD2
TGTGCCTGGAGTGGACTAGCGGGGGGTCAGTACCAAGAGACCCAGTACTTC
CAWSGLAGGQYQETQYF
>-|TRBJ2-1|TRBV7-8|-
TGTGCCAGCAGCCTGCGGGAAAACGGATACAATGAGCAGTTCTTC
CASSLRENGYNEQFF
>few|TRBJ2-6|TRBV5-4|TRBD1
TGTGCCACCTCGGGACAGGGTGACGGGGCCAACGTCCTGACTTTC
CATSGQGDGANVLTF
>few|TRBJ1-6|TRBV6-5|TRBD1
TGTGCCAGCAGTACGACAGGGGAGGATTCACCCCTCCACTTT
CASSTTGEDSPLHF
>-|TRBJ2-5|TRBV7-9|TRBD1
TGTGCCAGCAGCCCGTTGACAGGGTGGGGAGAGACCCAGTACTTC
CASSPLTGWGETQYF
>few|TRBJ1-2|TRBV10-3|-
TGTGCCATCAAGAGCCAAGAGTTAGCTAACTATGGCTACACCTTC
CAIKSQELANYGYTF
>-|TRBJ2-5|TRBV7-2|-
TGTGCCAGCAGCAATCGCGGAGCCGGTAGAGAGACCCAGTACTTC
CASSNRGAGRETQYF
>-|TRBJ1-3|TRBV6-5|-
TGTGCCAGCAGTGCTAATTCTCCGGGAAACACCATATATTTT
CASSANSPGNTIYF
>-|TRBJ2-7|TRBV5-6|-
TGTGCCAGCAGCCCGTACGTTTCCGGGGGACAGTACTTC
CASSPYVSGGQYF
>few|TRBJ1-5|TRBV2|-
TGTGCCAGCAGTGAAAGGGTCCCCGGGGAGCCCCAGCATTTT
CASSERVPGEPQHF